The T cell receptor beta chain described here comes from a study of T cells in Graves' hyperthyroidism and ophthalmopathy. Findings and caveats of the study: Most thyroid clonotypes expanded above 0.001 appeared in blood too.

Hyperthyroidism, newly diagnosed and lasting under 2 months, affected patients aged 18 to 65. Researchers barred patients who had uncontrolled infection, other autoimmune disease, pregnancy or lactation. Isolation of PBMCs was performed on 8.5 to 10 ml fresh peripheral blood. The CDR3 totals 14 residues. J gave up 9 bases and V 4 bases, and 2 bases lay outside the gene matches. RNA transcripts served as the template for amplifying TCR beta CDR3 regions. The primer set for the first-round RT-PCR of the TCR CDR3 was HTBI. TCRdb reanalysed the multiplex PCR reads using MiXCR and keeps one entry per CDR3 protein. The top ten clones hold over 3.5% of a sample with hundreds of thousands of distinct CDR3 sequences, under 20% of them seen once. This clonotype was detected a few times. What it recognizes is unknown.

The gene calls are TRBV12-3 or TRBV12-4 and TRBJ2-1; 14 bases align to TRBD2. This TCR derives from a young woman with Graves' hyperthyroidism. Sequenced input: blood. The CDR3 spells CASSSGLAGAEQFF. CDR3 DNA sequence: TGTGCCAGCAGTTCGGGACTAGCGGGAGCTGAGCAGTTCTTC.